The source of this TCR beta chain is a study of CD8+ T cells in alopecia areata. Only a few counts were recorded for this clone. The genes and germline here are from mouse. Coverage ceases 4 residues before the CDR3 finishes, and the germline J gene fills in the end. Reverse transcription of extracted RNA yielded cDNA, which provided the sequencing template. Generated by immunoSEQ multiplex PCR, the TCRdb table keeps only in-frame clones and is missing some. This sample comprises some 110,000 clones, none seen once only. The CDR3 loop spans 14 amino acids. In germline, CDR1 is LGHNA, CDR2 YNLKQL (reference sequence).

J is TRBJ2-7 and V is TRBV5; 11 bases agree with TRBD2. Source material: lesional skin. The sequence derives from a C3H/HeJ mouse with alopecia areata. These mice share the MHC haplotype H2-k. CDR3 amino acids: CASSQEGLGDEQYF. CDR3 DNA (partial): TGTGCCAGCAGCCAAGAGGGACTGGGGGAT.